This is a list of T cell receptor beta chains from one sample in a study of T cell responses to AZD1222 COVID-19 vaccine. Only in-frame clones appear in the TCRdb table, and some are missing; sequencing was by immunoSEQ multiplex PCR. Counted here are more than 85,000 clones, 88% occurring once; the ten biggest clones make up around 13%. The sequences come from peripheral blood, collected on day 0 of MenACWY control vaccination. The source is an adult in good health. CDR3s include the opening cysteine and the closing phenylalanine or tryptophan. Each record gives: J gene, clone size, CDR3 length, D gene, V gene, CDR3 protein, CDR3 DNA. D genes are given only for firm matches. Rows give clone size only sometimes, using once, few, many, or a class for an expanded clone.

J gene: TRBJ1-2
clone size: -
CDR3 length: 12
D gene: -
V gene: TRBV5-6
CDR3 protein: CASSLTNYGYTF
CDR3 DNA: TGTGCCAGCAGCTTGACAAACTATGGCTACACCTTC

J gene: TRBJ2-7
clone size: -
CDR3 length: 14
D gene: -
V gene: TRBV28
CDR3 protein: CASSLPSDLYEQYF
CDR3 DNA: TGTGCCAGCAGTTTACCCTCGGACCTCTACGAGCAGTACTTC

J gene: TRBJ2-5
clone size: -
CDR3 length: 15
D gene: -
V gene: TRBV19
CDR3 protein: CASSMGRAPQETQYF
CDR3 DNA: TGTGCCAGTAGTATGGGCCGGGCGCCGCAAGAGACCCAGTACTTC

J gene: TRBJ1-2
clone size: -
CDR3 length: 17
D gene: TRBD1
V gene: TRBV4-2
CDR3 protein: CASSQVGGGQGNYGYTF
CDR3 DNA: TGTGCCAGCAGCCAAGTTGGGGGGGGACAGGGCAACTATGGCTACACCTTC

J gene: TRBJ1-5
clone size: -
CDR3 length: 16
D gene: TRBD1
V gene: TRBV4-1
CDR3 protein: CASSPEQDRGYQPQHF
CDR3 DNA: TGCGCCAGCAGCCCGGAGCAGGACAGGGGCTATCAGCCCCAGCATTTT

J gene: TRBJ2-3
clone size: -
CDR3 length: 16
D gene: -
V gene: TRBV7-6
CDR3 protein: CASSSGLSGSTDTQYF
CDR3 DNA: TGTGCCAGCAGCTCGGGACTCTCTGGGTCTACAGATACGCAGTATTTT

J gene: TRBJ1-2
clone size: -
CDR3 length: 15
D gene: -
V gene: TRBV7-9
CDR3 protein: CASSPPYRADYGYTF
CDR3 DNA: TGTGCCAGCAGCCCGCCGTATCGGGCGGACTATGGCTACACCTTC

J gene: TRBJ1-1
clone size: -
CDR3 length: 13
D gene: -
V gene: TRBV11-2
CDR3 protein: CASSLEENTEAFF
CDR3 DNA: TGTGCCAGCAGCTTAGAGGAAAACACTGAAGCTTTCTTT

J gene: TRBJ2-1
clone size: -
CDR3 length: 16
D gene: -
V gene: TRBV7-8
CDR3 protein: CASSPRGQGSYNEQFF
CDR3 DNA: TGTGCCAGCAGCCCCCGAGGTCAGGGGTCCTACAATGAGCAGTTCTTC

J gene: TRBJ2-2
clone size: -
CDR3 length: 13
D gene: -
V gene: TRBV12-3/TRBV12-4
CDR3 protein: CASSLADTGELFF
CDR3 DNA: TGTGCCAGCAGTTTAGCAGATACCGGGGAGCTGTTTTTT

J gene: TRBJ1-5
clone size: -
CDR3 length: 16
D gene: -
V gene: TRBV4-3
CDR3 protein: CASSQGIATGNQPQHF
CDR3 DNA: TGCGCCAGCAGCCAAGGCATCGCGACGGGCAATCAGCCCCAGCATTTT

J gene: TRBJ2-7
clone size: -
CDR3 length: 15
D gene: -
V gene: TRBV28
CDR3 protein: CASRSGAPNSYEQYF
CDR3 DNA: TGTGCCAGCAGGTCGGGGGCCCCTAACTCCTACGAGCAGTACTTC

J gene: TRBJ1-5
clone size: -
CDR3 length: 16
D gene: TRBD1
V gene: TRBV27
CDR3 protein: CASSLTGTGGHQPQHF
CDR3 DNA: TGTGCCAGCAGTTTAACCGGGACAGGGGGACATCAGCCCCAGCATTTT

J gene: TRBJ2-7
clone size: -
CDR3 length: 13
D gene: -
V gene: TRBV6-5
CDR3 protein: CASSPRRGDEQYF
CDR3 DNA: TGTGCCAGCAGTCCGCGGAGGGGGGACGAGCAGTACTTC

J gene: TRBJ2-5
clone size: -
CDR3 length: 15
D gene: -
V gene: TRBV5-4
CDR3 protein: CASSLAVGGEETQYF
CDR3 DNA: TGTGCCAGCAGCTTGGCGGTCGGCGGAGAAGAGACCCAGTACTTC

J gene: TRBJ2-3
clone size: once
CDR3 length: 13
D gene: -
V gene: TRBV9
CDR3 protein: CASSPRGPDTQYF
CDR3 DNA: TGTGCCAGCAGCCCCAGGGGCCCAGATACGCAGTATTTT

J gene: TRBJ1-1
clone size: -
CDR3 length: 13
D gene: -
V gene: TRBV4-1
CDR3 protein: CASTTGIGTEAFF
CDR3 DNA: TGCGCCAGCACGACGGGGATAGGCACTGAAGCTTTCTTT

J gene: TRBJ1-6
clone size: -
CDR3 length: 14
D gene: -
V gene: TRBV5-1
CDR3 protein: CASSPPGNGPPLHF
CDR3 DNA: TGCGCCAGCAGCCCCCCAGGGAACGGACCACCCCTCCACTTT

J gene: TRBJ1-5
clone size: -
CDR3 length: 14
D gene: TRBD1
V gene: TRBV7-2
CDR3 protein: CASSIDRGNQPQHF
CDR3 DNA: TGTGCCAGCAGCATAGACAGGGGCAATCAGCCCCAGCATTTT

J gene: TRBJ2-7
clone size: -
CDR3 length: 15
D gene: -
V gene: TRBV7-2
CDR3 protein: CASSLRMSSSYEQYF
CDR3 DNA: TGTGCCAGCAGCCTCCGGATGTCGAGCTCCTACGAGCAGTACTTC

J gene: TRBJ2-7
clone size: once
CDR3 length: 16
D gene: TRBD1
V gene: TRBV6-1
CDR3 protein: CASSGRSTGAGYEQYF
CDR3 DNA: TGTGCCAGCAGTGGCCGCTCGACAGGGGCTGGGTACGAGCAGTACTTC

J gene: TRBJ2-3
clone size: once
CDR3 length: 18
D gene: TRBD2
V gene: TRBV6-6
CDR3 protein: CASSPLAGVRRGTDTQYF
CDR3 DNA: TGTGCCAGCAGTCCTCTAGCGGGGGTCCGACGGGGGACAGATACGCAGTATTTT

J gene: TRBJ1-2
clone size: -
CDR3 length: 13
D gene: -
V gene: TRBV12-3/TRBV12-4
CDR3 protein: CASNRGGSYGYTF
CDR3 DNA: TGTGCCAGCAACCGCGGGGGGAGCTATGGCTACACCTTC

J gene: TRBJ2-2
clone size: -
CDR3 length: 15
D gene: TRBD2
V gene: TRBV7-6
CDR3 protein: CASSWAGGRSGELFF
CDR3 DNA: TGTGCCAGCAGCTGGGCGGGGGGCCGGTCAGGGGAGCTGTTTTTT

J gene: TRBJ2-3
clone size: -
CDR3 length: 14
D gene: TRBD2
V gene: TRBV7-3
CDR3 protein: CASSTAGPTDTQYF
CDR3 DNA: TGTGCCAGCAGCACAGCGGGACCCACAGATACGCAGTATTTT

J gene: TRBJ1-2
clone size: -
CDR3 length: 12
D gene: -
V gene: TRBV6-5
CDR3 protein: CASSYSNYGYTF
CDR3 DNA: TGTGCCAGCAGTTACTCGAACTATGGCTACACCTTC

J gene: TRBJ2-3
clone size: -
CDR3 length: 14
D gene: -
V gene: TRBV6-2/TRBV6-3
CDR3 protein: CASSPEGLTDTQYF
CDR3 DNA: TGTGCCAGCAGCCCCGAGGGACTGACAGATACGCAGTATTTT

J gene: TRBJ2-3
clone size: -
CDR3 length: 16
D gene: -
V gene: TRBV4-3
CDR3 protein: CASSLRPETGTDTQYF
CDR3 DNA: TGCGCCAGCAGCCTTCGACCAGAAACGGGCACAGATACGCAGTATTTT

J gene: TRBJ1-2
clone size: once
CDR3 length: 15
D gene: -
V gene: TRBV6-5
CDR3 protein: CASSTRAARSYGYTF
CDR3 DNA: TGTGCCAGCAGTACGCGGGCCGCGCGGAGCTATGGCTACACCTTC

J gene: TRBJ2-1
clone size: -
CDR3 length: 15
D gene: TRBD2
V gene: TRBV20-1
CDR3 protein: CSASSGTSFVDEQFF
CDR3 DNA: TGCAGTGCTAGTTCCGGGACTAGCTTCGTGGATGAGCAGTTCTTC

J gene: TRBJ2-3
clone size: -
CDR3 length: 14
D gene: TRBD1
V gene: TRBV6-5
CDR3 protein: CASSYRGPGDTQYF
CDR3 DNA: TGTGCCAGCAGTTACAGGGGGCCGGGAGATACGCAGTATTTT

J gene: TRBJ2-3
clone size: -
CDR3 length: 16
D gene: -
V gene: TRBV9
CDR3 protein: CASSVGVSPSTDTQYF
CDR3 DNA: TGTGCCAGCAGCGTAGGAGTTTCCCCTAGCACAGATACGCAGTATTTT

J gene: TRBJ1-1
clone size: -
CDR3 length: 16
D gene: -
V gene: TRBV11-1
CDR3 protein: CASSPQDGFNTAEAFF
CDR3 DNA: TGTGCCAGCAGCCCCCAGGACGGATTCAACACGGCTGAAGCTTTCTTT

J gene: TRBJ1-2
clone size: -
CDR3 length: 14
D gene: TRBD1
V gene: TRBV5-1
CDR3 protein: CASSLAGDRMGYTF
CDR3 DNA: TGCGCCAGCAGCTTGGCAGGGGACAGGATGGGCTACACCTTC

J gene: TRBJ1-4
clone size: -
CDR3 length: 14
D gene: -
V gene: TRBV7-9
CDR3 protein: CASSPNLPGEKLFF
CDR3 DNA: TGTGCCAGCAGCCCGAACCTTCCGGGCGAAAAACTGTTTTTT

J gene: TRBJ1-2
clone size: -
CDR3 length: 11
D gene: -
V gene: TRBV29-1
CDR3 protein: CSEVSENGYTF
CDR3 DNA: TGCAGCGAGGTCAGCGAAAATGGCTACACCTTC

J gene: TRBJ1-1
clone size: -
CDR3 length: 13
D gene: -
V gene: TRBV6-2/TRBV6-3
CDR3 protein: CASSYASKTEAFF
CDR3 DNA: TGTGCCAGCAGTTACGCGTCCAAAACTGAAGCTTTCTTT

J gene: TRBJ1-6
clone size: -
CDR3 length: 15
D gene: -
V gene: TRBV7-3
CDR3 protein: CASSFQGSYNSPLHF
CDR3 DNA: TGTGCCAGCAGCTTCCAGGGCTCCTATAATTCACCCCTCCACTTT

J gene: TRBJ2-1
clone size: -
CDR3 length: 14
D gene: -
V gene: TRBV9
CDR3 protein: CASSGGNSYNEQFF
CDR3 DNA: TGTGCCAGCAGTGGCGGGAACTCCTACAATGAGCAGTTCTTC

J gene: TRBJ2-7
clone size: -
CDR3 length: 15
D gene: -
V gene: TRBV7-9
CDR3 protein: CASSLGGSISYEQYF
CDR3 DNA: TGTGCCAGCAGCTTAGGGGGGTCTATCTCCTACGAGCAGTACTTC

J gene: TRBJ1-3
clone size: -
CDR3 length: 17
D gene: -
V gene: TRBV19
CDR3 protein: CASSIAGRRELGNTIYF
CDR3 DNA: TGTGCCAGTAGTATAGCTGGCAGACGGGAGCTCGGAAACACCATATATTTT

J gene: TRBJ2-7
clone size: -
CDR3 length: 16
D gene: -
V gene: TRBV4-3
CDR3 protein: CASSQDFPGPTYEQYF
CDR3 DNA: TGCGCCAGCAGCCAAGATTTTCCAGGGCCAACCTACGAGCAGTACTTC

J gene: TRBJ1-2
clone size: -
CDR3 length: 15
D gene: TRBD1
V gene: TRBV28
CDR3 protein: CASSPPRQGARGYTF
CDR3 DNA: TGTGCCAGCAGTCCGCCGCGACAGGGGGCGCGGGGCTACACCTTC

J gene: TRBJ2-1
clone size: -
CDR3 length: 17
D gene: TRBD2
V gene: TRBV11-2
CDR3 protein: CASSLDRSGGSYNEQFF
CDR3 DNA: TGTGCCAGCAGCTTAGATCGTTCGGGAGGCTCGTACAATGAGCAGTTCTTC

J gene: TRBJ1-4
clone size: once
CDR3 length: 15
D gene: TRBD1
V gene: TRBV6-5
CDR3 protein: CASSYSIVTGGFWFF
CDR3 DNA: TGTGCCAGCAGTTACTCGATTGTGACAGGGGGATTTTGGTTTTTT

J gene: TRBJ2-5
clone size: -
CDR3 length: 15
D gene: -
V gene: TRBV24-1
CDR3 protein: CATSDFGRPQETQYF
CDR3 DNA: TGTGCCACCAGTGATTTCGGGCGTCCCCAAGAGACCCAGTACTTC